These T cell receptor beta chains were read from a single sample in a study of shared clonotypes between healthy human individuals. Sequencing used immunoSEQ multiplex PCR; TCRdb keeps in-frame clones, though not all of them. This table has roughly 2 million clones, about 95% appearing once. The sequenced material came from naive CD8+ T cells sorted from blood. Receptors originate from a man between 18 and 29 years old in good health. Each CDR3 is given without its conserved first and last residue.

j_call,v_call,cdr3_aa
TRBJ2-7,TRBV11-3,ASSFGWGYEQY
TRBJ2-3,TRBV29-1,SSGGAPDTQY
TRBJ2-7,TRBV27,ASSLAGSHEQY
TRBJ1-5,TRBV28,ASSSANVGQGNQPQH
TRBJ2-3,TRBV7-9,ASSSFQVVRTDTQY
TRBJ1-4,TRBV7-9,ASSLAGIDEKLF
TRBJ2-3,TRBV2,ASPGLAGPDTQY
TRBJ1-1,TRBV28,ASSFYTGSTEAF
TRBJ2-1,TRBV7-3,ASSLGLAGSPYNEQF
TRBJ2-3,TRBV7-9,ASSLGTASTDTQY
TRBJ1-2,TRBV4-1,ASSQGQANYGYT
TRBJ2-5,TRBV13,ASSHNRDQETQY
TRBJ2-2,TRBV27,ASSLRGMGTGELF
TRBJ2-7,TRBV6-1,ATPGPRDSYEQY
TRBJ2-7,TRBV4-3,ASSQDVLAGGGYEQY
TRBJ1-2,TRBV4-1,ASSQITGTYGYT
TRBJ2-7,TRBV30,ALTGRVSYEQY
TRBJ2-5,TRBV7-9,ASSSDPGTSAETQY
TRBJ1-4,TRBV5-1,ASSLYRTTNEKLF
TRBJ2-7,TRBV6-9,ASPQLYRAQY
TRBJ2-1,TRBV9,ASSELAGLYNEQF
TRBJ2-7,TRBV28,ASNDSETYEQY
TRBJ1-5,TRBV28,ASSSYTGFNQPQH
TRBJ1-1,TRBV19,ASSLKDWGEAF
TRBJ2-2,TRBV9,ATQGGGDRENTGELF
TRBJ2-7,TRBV29-1,SVVEGYEQY
TRBJ2-3,TRBV27,ASSARQTRSTDTQY
TRBJ1-1,TRBV5-4,ASSPPSQGHREAF
TRBJ2-1,TRBV15,ATSRDPSGGSYNEQF
TRBJ2-7,TRBV4-1,ASSQLSGAGATYEQY
TRBJ2-3,TRBV13,ASSSDSTDTQY
TRBJ1-6,TRBV27,ASSPPPREGSGSPLH
TRBJ2-5,TRBV4-1,ASSQDGEGPLQETQY
TRBJ2-7,TRBV30,AADRTYEQY
TRBJ2-2,TRBV5-6,ASSLAWGTGELF
TRBJ2-7,TRBV27,ASSGSGGGSYEQY
TRBJ2-3,TRBV11-2,ASRHASVKGTDTQY
TRBJ2-7,TRBV5-1,ASSTSGTGGGEQY
TRBJ2-1,TRBV6-5,ASSYSDTYNEQF
TRBJ2-1,TRBV7-9,ASSPGTSGRETNEQF
TRBJ2-7,TRBV10-2,ASSVASYEQY
TRBJ2-2,TRBV14,ASSQDRGPGELF
TRBJ1-2,TRBV4-3,ASSQDLWEGQNYGYT
TRBJ2-2,TRBV30,AWTLGTTGELF
TRBJ1-1,TRBV9,ASSVDLYGGSTEAF
TRBJ2-7,TRBV5-4,ASSPGQGSSYEQY
TRBJ2-2,TRBV9,ASSAQPTSGGADGELF
TRBJ2-5,TRBV4-1,ASSQGTEGRETQY
TRBJ2-1,TRBV27,ASSLGPGSSYNEQF
TRBJ2-7,TRBV2,ASSWDRRGDYEQY
TRBJ2-7,TRBV2,ASNSNDLEQY